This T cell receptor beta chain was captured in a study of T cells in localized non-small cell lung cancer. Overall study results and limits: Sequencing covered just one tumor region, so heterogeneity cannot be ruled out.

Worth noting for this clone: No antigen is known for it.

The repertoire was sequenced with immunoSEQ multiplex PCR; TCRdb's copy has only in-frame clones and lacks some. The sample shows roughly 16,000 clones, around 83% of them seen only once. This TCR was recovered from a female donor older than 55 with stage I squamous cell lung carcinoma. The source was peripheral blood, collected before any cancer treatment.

The DNA of the CDR3 is TGTGCCAGCAGTTTAGGGACAGACAATCAGCCCCAGCATTTT. Its translation: CASSLGTDNQPQHF. The chain has TRBV28 and TRBJ1-5; 7 bases agree with TRBD1. The V gene end was trimmed by 2 bases and the J gene end by 3 bases; junction bases not matched to a gene: 1. The CDR3 covers 14 residues. Germline CDR1 and CDR2: MDHEN and SYDVKM.